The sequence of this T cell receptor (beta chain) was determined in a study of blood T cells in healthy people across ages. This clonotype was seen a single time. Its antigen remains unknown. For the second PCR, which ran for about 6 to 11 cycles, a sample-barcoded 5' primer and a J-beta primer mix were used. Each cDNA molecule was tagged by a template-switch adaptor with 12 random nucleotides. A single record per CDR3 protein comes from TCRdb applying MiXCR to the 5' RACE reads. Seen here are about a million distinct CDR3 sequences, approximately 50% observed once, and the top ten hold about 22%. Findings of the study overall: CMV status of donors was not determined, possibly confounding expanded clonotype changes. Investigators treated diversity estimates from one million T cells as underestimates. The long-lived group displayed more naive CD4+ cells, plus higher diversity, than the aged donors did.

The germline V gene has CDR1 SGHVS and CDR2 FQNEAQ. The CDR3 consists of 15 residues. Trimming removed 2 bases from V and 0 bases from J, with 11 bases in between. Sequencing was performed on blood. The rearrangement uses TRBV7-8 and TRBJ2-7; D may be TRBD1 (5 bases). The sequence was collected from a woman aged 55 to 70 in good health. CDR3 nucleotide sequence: TGTGCCAGCAGCTTAAGGACCAGGGTCTCCTACGAGCAGTACTTC. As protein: CASSLRTRVSYEQYF.